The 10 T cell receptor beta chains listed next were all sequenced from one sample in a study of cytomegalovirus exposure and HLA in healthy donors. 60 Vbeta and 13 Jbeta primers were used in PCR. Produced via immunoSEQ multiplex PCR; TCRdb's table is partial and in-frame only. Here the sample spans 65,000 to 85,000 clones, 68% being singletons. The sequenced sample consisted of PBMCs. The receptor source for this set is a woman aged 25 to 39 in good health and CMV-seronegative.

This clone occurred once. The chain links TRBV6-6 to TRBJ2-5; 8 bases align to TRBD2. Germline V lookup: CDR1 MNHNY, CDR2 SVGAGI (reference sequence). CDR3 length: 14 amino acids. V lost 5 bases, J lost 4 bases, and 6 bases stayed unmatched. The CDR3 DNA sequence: TGTGCCAGCAGTCCCCGGGGGGGACGAGAGACCCAGTACTTC. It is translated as CASSPRGGRETQYF.

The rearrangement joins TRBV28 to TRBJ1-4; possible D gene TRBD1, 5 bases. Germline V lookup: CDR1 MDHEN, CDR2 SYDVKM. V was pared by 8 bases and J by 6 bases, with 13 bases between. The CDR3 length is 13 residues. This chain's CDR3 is CASSGDPYEKLFF. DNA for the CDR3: TGTGCCAGCTCGGGGGACCCTTATGAAAAACTGTTTTTT.

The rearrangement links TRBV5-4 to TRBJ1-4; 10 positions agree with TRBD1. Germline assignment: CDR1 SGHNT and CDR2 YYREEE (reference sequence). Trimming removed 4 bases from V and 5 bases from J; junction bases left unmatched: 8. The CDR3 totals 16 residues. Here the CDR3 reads CASSAGTGDVNEKLFF. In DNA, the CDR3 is TGTGCCAGCAGCGCCGGGACAGGGGATGTGAATGAAAAACTGTTTTTT.

The CDR3 bases are TGTGCCAGCAGCTTGGGGACAGGGGGTGATGAGCAGTTCTTC. It specifies CASSLGTGGDEQFF. This sequence joins TRBV5-8 and TRBJ2-1; 10 bases match TRBD1. The V gene's germline CDR1 is SGHTS and CDR2 YDEGEE. With 0 bases clipped from V and 8 bases from J, the junction kept 2 bases outside the gene matches. This CDR3 has 14 amino acids. The variable domain in full, with the rest retrieved from reference TRBV5-8 and TRBJ2-1, is EAGVTQSPTHLIKTRGQQATLRCSPISGHTSVYWYQQALGLGLQFLLWYDEGEERNRGNFPPRFSGRQFPNYSSELNVNALELEDSALYLCASSLGTGGDEQFFGPGTRLTVL.

The CDR3 loop is CASSQAEIMYWGPNSPLHF. CDR3 DNA sequence: TGCGCCAGCAGCCAAGCAGAAATTATGTACTGGGGGCCGAATTCACCCCTCCACTTT. This chain uses TRBV4-3 with TRBJ1-6; a weak D match, TRBD1 (6 bases). The ends were cut back, 1 base at V and 7 bases at J, with 23 bases in the middle. CDR3 length equals 19 residues. The germline V gene encodes CDR1 LGHNA and CDR2 YSLEER.

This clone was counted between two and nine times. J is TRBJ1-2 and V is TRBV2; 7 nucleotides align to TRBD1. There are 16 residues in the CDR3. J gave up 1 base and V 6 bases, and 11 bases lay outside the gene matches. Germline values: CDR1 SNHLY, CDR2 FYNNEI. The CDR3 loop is CASSQVRTGINYGYTF. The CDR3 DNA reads TGTGCCAGCAGCCAAGTTCGGACAGGCATTAACTATGGCTACACCTTC. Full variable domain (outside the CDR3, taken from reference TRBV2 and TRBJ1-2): EPEVTQTPSHQVTQMGQEVILRCVPISNHLYFYWYRQILGQKVEFLVSFYNNEISEKSEIFDDQFSVERPDGSNFTLKIRSTKLEDSAMYFCASSQVRTGINYGYTFGSGTRLTVV.

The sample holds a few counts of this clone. The CDR3 sequence is CARKHSGNTIYF. The CDR3 nucleotides read TGTGCCAGAAAACACTCTGGAAACACCATATATTTT. The genes are TRBV5-3 and TRBJ1-3; D remains unclear. TRBV5-3 is an open reading frame, and its role is uncertain. The length of the CDR3 is 12 residues. V dropped 6 bases and J dropped 0 bases, with 4 bases sitting between them.

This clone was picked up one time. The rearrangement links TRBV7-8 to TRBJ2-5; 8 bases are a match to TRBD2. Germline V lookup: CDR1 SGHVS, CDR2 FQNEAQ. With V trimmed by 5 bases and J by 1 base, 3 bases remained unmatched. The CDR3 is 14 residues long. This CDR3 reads CASSPSGGQETQYF. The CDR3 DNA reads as TGTGCCAGCAGCCCGAGCGGGGGCCAAGAGACCCAGTACTTC.

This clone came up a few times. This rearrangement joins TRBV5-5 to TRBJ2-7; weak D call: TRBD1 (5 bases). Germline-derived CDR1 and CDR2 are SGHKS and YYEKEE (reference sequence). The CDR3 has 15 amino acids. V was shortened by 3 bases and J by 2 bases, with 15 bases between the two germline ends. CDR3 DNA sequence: TGTGCCAGCAGCTCAGTCTGGACACCGCCCTACGAGCAGTACTTC. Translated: CASSSVWTPPYEQYF.

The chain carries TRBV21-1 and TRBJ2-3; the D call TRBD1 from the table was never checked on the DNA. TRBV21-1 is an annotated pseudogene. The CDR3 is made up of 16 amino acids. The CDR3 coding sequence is TGTGCCAGCAGCAACCCCTACAGGGGCCGCACAGATACGCAGTATTTT. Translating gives CASSNPYRGRTDTQYF.